The 3 T cell receptor beta chains below were found in one sample sequenced in a study of cytomegalovirus exposure and HLA in healthy donors. 13 Jbeta primers and 60 Vbeta primers were used for the PCR. Only in-frame clones appear in the TCRdb table, and some are missing; sequencing was by immunoSEQ multiplex PCR. This table holds under 70,000 clones, 65% to 70% found once. Sequenced: PBMCs. The receptors were sampled from a woman in her 30s in good health and CMV-seronegative.

This chain uses TRBV10-3 with TRBJ1-2; D possibly corresponds to TRBD1 (5 bases). Trimming cost V 8 bases and J 1 base, with 8 bases left between them. The CDR3 is 12 amino acids. The germline CDR1 and CDR2 sequences are ENHRY and SYGVKD. The CDR3 sequence is CAIQTDNYGYTF. CDR3 sequence (DNA): TGTGCCATCCAGACAGATAACTATGGCTACACCTTC.

The chain links TRBV18 to TRBJ2-5; the D gene is possibly TRBD1 (6 bases). CDR1 is KGHSH and CDR2 is LQKENI in the germline V gene. Trimming removed 2 bases from V and 5 bases from J, with 15 bases in between. CDR3 size: 15 residues. For the CDR3, the DNA is TGTGCCAGCTCACCAAGGGCAGGGGAAAGGGAGACCCAGTACTTC. It translates to CASSPRAGERETQYF.

Comments on this clone: Mismatch with germline at one junction end may stem from a read error. CDR3 amino acids: CASSPPGSSGNTIYF. For the CDR3, the DNA is TGTGCCAGCTCGCCACCGGGGAGCTCTGGAAACACCATATATTTT. The chain carries TRBV18 and TRBJ1-3; D is unclear. CDR1 and CDR2 from the germline V gene are KGHSH and LQKENI. This CDR3 is 15 amino acids long.